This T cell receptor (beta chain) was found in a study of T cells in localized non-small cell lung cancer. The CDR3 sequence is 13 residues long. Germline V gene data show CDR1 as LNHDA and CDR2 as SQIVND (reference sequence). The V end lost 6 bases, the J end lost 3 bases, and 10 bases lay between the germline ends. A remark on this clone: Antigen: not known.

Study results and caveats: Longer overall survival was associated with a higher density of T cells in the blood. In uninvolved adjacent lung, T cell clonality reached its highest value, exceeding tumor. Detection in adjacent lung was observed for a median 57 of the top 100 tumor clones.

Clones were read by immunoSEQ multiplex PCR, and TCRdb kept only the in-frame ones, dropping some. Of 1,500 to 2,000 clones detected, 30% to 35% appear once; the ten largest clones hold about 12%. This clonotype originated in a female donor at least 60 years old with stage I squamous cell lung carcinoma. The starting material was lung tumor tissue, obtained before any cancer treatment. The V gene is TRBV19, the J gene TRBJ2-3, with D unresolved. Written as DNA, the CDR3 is TGTGCCAGTAGCGGGTTCAGGACAGATACGCAGTATTTT. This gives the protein CASSGFRTDTQYF.